This TCR beta chain was documented in a study of blood T cells in healthy people across ages. The CDR3 sequence is 15 residues long. The V gene's germline CDR1 is DFQATT and CDR2 SNEGSKA (reference sequence). Concerning this clonotype: The junction departs from the called germline gene at one end, perhaps through a read error.

Together with a sample-barcoded 5' primer, a J-beta primer mix was included in a second PCR lasting about 7 to 11 cycles. From each sample, at least 2.5 million paired-end reads containing CDR3 were obtained. TCRdb itself ran the 5' RACE reads through MiXCR, one entry per CDR3 protein. The table lists about 640,000 distinct CDR3 sequences, over 40% of them singletons, with about 30% in the top ten. Each sample yielded at least 6 million isolated PBMCs. Sequenced input: blood. V usage is TRBV20-1 and J usage is TRBJ2-3, with TRBD2 matching 10 bases. The clonotype was recovered from a man of 80 years or more in good health. The chain's CDR3 is CSAPRTSGSTDTRYF. CDR3 DNA sequence: TGCAGTGCTCCCAGGACTAGCGGAAGCACAGATACGCGGTATTTT.